This entry is about one T cell receptor beta chain. Its antigen is undetermined. Clones were sequenced by immunoSEQ multiplex PCR, and TCRdb holds only the in-frame ones, with some missing. The profile shows around 68,000 clones, roughly 80% of them singletons. The sample originates from a study of PD-1 blockade in mismatch repair-deficient tumors. For the study at large: Enrolled about 2013-2016, patients had progressing, pretreated mismatch repair-deficient cancers of 12 to 13 types. General study points: Tumor-resident clones, often undetectable pretreatment in blood, expanded then contracted after pembrolizumab.

All patients were mismatch repair deficient, assessed by either PCR or immunohistochemistry. V lost 1 base and J 3 bases, leaving 6 bases between the germline ends. This CDR3 region has 13 residues. Looked up from germline, CDR1 is SEHNR and CDR2 is FQNEAQ (reference sequence). The chain recombines TRBV7-9 with TRBJ1-1; D gene ambiguous. Material: peripheral blood, obtained 2 weeks after starting pembrolizumab. This TCR was recovered from an adult with mismatch repair-deficient cancer. In DNA, the CDR3 is TGTGCCAGCAGCTTAGAACAAGACACTGAAGCTTTCTTT. This codes for CASSLEQDTEAFF.